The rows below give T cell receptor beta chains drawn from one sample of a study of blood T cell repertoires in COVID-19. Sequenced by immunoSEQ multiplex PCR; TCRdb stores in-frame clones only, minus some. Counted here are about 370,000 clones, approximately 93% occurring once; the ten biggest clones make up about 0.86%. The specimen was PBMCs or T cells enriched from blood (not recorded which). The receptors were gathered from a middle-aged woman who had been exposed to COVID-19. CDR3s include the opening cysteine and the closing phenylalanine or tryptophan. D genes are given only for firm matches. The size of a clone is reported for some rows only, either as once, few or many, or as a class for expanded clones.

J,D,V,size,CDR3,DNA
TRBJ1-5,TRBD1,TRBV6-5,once,CASTKTGGRNQPQHF,TGTGCCAGCACTAAGACAGGGGGCCGCAATCAGCCCCAGCATTTT
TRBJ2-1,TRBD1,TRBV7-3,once,CASRLGSRGHNEQFF,TGTGCCAGCAGGTTGGGCTCAAGGGGGCACAATGAGCAGTTCTTC
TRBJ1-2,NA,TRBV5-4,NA,CASSLPPVYGYTF,TGTGCCAGCAGCTTGCCTCCAGTCTATGGCTACACCTTC
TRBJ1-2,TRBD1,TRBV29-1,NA,CSVEGGQGNYGYTF,TGCAGCGTTGAAGGAGGACAGGGTAACTATGGCTACACCTTC
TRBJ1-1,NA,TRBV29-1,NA,CSVQNTEAFF,TGCAGCGTTCAGAACACTGAAGCTTTCTTT
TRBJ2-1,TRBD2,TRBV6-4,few,CASSAAGGRNEQFF,TGTGCCAGCAGTGCCGCGGGAGGGCGGAATGAGCAGTTCTTC
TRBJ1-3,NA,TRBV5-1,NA,CASTIGNTIYF,TGCGCCAGCACCATTGGAAACACCATATATTTT
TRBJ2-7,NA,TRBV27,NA,CASSPTRSIYEQYF,TGTGCCAGCAGTCCCACCCGGTCCATCTACGAGCAGTACTTC
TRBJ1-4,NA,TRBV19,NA,CASSIDAFRGEGEKLFF,TGTGCCAGTAGTATAGATGCATTCCGGGGAGAGGGAGAAAAACTGTTTTTT
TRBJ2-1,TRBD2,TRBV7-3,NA,CASSSRLAGLNEQFF,TGTGCCAGCAGCTCCAGACTAGCGGGGTTAAATGAGCAGTTCTTC
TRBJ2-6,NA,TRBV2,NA,CASSDIGRSGANVLTF,TGTGCCAGCAGTGATATTGGGCGCTCTGGGGCCAACGTCCTGACTTTC
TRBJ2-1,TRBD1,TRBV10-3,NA,CAISESIPGTGGEQFF,TGTGCCATCAGTGAGTCGATCCCCGGGACAGGGGGCGAGCAGTTCTTC
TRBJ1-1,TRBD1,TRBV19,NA,CASSMGGGTGRTEAFF,TGTGCCAGTAGTATGGGGGGTGGGACAGGGAGAACTGAAGCTTTCTTT
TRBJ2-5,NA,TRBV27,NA,CASSLSLSGETQYF,TGTGCCAGCAGTTTATCGTTAAGCGGGGAGACCCAGTACTTC
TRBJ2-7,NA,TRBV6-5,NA,CASSPFAGRHEQYF,TGTGCCAGCAGTCCCTTTGCGGGAAGGCACGAGCAGTACTTC